The T cell receptor (beta chain) under discussion was sequenced for a study of response to subunit inactivated influenza vaccine. Broader study findings: Every seasonal influenza vaccination brings in few new T cells, the authors suggested.

MiXCR, applied by TCRdb to the RT-PCR reads, yields one record per CDR3 protein. The data contain about 650,000 distinct CDR3 sequences, approximately 14% of them seen just once; the ten biggest clones take up more than 9%. Trimming cost V 6 bases and J 4 bases; bases outside gene matches: 9. The CDR3 runs to 15 residues. The germline CDR1 and CDR2 sequences are MNHNS and SASEGT. With regard to this clonotype: What it binds is unknown.

The source material was PBMCs from blood, sampled approximately 13 days after vaccination. The chain combines TRBV6-1 with TRBJ2-5, with 9 bases fitting TRBD1. The receptor was isolated from a man aged 50-59 years who received an inactivated influenza vaccine. CDR3 bases: TGTGCCAGCAGCTCTGACGGGACAGGGAGAGAGACCCAGTACTTC. The encoded protein is CASSSDGTGRETQYF.